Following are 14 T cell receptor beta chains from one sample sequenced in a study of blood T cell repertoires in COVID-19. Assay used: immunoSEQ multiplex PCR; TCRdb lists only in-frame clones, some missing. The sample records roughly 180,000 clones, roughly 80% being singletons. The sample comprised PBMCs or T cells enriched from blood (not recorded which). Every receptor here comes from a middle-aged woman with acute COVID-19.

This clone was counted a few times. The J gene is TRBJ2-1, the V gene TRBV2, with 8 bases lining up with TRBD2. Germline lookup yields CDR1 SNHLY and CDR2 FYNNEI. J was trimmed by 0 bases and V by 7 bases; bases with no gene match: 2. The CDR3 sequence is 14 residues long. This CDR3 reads CASNLAGSYNEQFF. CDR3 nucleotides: TGTGCCAGCAACCTAGCGGGCTCCTACAATGAGCAGTTCTTC.

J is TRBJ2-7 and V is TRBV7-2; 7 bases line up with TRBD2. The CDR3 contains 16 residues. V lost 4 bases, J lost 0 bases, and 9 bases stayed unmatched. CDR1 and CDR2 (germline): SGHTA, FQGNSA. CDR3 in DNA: TGTGCCAGCAGCTGGAAGGGACTACCAAGCTCCTACGAGCAGTACTTC. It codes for CASSWKGLPSSYEQYF.

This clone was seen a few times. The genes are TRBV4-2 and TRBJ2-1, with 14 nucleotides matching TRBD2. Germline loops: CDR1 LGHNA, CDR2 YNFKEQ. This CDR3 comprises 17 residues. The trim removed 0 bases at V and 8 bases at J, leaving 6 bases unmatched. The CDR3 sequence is CASSQERLAGGWDEQFF. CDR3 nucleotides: TGTGCCAGCAGCCAAGAACGACTAGCGGGAGGGTGGGATGAGCAGTTCTTC.

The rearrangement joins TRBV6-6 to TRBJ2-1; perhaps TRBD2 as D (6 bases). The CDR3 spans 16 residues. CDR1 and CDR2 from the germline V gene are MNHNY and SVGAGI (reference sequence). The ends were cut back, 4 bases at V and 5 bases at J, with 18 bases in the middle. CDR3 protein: CASSFSLGEANNEQFF. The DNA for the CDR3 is TGTGCCAGCAGTTTCAGTCTGGGGGAGGCGAACAATGAGCAGTTCTTC.

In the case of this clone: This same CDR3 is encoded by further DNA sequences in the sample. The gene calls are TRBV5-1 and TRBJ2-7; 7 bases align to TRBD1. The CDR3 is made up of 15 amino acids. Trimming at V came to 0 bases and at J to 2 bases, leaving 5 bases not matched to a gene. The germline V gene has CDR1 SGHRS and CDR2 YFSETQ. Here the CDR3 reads CASSLAGQGAYEQYF. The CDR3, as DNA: TGCGCCAGCAGCTTGGCCGGGCAGGGGGCCTACGAGCAGTACTTC. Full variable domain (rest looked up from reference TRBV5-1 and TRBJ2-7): KAGVTQTPRYLIKTRGQQVTLSCSPISGHRSVSWYQQTPGQGLQFLFEYFSETQRNKGNFPGRFSGRQFSNSRSEMNVSTLELGDSALYLCASSLAGQGAYEQYFGPGTRLTVT.

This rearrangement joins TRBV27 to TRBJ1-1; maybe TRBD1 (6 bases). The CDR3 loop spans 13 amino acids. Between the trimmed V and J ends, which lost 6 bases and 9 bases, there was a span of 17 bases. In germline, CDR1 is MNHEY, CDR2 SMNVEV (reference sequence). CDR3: CASRPQRGTQAFF. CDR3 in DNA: TGTGCCAGCAGACCGCAACGTGGGACACAAGCTTTCTTT.

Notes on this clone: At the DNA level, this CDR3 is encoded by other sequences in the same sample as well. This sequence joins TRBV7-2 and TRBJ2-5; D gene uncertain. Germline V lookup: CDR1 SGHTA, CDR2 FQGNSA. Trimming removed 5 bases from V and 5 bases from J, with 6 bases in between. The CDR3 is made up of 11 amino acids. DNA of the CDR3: TGTGCCAGCAGCCCCGGGGAGACCCAGTACTTC. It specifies CASSPGETQYF.

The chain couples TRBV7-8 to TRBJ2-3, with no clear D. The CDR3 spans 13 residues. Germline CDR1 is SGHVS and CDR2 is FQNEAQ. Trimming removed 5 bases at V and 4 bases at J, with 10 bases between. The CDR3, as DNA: TGTGCCAGCAGCCTCCAAAGCTCAGATACGCAGTATTTT. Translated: CASSLQSSDTQYF.

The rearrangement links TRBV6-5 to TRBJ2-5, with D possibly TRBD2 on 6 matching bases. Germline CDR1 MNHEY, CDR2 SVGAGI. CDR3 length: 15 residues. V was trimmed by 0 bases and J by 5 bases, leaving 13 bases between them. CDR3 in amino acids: CASSYSGTPLETQYF. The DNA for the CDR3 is TGTGCCAGCAGTTACTCCGGGACTCCCTTGGAGACCCAGTACTTC.

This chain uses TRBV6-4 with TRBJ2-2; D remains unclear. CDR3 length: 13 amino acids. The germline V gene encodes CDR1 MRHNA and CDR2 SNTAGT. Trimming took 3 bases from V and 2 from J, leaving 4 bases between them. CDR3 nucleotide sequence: TGTGCCAGCAGTGAGAGTAACACCGGGGAGCTGTTTTTT. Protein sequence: CASSESNTGELFF.

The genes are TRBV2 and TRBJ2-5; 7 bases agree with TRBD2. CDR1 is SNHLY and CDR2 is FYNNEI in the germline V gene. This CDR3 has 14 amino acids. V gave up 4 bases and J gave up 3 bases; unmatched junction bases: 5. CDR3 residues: CASSGTGTKETQYF. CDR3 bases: TGTGCCAGCAGTGGTACCGGGACTAAAGAGACCCAGTACTTC.

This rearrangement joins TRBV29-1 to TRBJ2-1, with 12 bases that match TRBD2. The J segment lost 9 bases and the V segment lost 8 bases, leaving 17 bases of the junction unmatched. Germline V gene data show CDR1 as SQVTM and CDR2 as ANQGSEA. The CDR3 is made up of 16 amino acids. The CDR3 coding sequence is TGCAGCTCCGGACTAGCGGGGACCCCCCGGGCGGGTGAGCAGTTCTTC. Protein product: CSSGLAGTPRAGEQFF.

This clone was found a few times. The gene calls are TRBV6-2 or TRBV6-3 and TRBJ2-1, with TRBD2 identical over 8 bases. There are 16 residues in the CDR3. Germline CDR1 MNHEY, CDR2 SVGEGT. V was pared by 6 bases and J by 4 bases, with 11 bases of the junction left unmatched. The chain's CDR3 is CASSEAGLAGYNEQFF. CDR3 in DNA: TGTGCCAGCAGCGAAGCCGGCCTAGCGGGTTACAATGAGCAGTTCTTC.

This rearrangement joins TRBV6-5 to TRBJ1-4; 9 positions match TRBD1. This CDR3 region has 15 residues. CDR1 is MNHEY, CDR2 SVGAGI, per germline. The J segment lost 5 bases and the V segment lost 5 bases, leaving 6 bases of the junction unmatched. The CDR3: CASSPTGGPNEKLFF. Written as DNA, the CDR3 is TGTGCCAGCAGTCCCACAGGGGGCCCCAATGAAAAACTGTTTTTT.